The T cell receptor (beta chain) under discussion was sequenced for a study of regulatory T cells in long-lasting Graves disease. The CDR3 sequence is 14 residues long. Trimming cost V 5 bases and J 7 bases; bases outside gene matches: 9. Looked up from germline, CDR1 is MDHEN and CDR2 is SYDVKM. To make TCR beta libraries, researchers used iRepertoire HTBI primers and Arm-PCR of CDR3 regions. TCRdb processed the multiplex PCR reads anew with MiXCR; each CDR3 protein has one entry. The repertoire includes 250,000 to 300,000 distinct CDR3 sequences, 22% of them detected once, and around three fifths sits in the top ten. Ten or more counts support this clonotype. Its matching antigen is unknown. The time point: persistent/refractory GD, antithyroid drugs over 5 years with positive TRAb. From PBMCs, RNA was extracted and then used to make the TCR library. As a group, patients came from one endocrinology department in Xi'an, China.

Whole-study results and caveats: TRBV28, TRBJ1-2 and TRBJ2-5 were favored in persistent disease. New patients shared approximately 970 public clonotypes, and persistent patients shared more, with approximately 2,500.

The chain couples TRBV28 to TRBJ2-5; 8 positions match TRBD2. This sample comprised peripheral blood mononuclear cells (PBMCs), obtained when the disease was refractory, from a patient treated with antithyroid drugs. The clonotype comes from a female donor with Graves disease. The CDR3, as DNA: TGTGCCAGCAGTGGGAAGCGGGAGATGGGGACCCAGTACTTC. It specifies CASSGKREMGTQYF.